A single sample is the source of the 2 T cell receptor beta chains below, sequenced in a study of blood T cell repertoires in COVID-19. Clones were sequenced by immunoSEQ multiplex PCR, and TCRdb holds only the in-frame ones, with some missing. The data show 200,000 or so clones, about 88% seen once. The specimen was peripheral blood. These receptors all come from a man aged 25 to 40 with active or convalescent COVID-19.

This chain links TRBV19 with TRBJ1-1; 7 positions agree with TRBD1. The CDR3 extends over 14 amino acids. CDR1 is LNHDA and CDR2 is SQIVND in the germline V gene (reference sequence). J was trimmed by 1 base and V by 5 bases; bases with no gene match: 4. This chain's CDR3 is CASSSGQANTEAFF. The CDR3 DNA follows: TGTGCCAGTAGTTCCGGACAGGCGAACACTGAAGCTTTCTTT.

The table lists this clone with a count of one. The gene calls are TRBV7-9 and TRBJ2-7, with a possible D match to TRBD1 (6 bases). CDR1 is SEHNR, CDR2 FQNEAQ, per germline (reference sequence). This CDR3 has 14 residues. Trimming left V 4 bases short and J 0 bases short, with 10 bases between. CDR3 sequence (DNA): TGTGCCAGCAGCTCTCGGGACACCTCCTACGAGCAGTACTTC. Protein sequence: CASSSRDTSYEQYF.